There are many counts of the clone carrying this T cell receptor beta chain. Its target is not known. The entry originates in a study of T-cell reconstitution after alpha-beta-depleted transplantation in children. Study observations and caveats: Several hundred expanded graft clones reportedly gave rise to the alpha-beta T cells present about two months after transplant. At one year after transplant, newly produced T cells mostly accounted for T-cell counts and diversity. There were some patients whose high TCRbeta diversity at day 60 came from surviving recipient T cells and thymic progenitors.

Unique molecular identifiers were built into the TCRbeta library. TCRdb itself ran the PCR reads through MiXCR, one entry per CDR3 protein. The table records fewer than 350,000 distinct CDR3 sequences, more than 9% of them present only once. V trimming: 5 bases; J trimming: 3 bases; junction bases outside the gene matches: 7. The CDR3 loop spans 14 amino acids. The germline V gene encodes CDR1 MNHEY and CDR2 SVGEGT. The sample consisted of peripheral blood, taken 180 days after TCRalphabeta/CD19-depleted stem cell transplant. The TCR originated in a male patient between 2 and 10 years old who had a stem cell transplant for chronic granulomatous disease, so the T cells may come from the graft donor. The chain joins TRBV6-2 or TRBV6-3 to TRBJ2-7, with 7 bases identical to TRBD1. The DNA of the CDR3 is TGTGCCAGCAGTCCCAGACAGGGAGTCTACGAGCAGTACTTC. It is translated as CASSPRQGVYEQYF.